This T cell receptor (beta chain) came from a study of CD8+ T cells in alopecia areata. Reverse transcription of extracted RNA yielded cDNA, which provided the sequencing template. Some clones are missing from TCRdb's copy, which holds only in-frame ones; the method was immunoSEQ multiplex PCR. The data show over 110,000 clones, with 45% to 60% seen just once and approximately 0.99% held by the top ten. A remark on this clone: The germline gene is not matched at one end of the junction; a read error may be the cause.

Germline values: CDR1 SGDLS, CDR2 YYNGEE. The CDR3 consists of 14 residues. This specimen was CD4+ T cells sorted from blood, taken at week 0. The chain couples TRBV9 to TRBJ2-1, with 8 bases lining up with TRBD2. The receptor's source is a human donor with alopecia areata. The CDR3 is CASSVTSGYSEQFF. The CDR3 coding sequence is TGTGCCAGCAGCGTTACTAGCGGCTACAGTGAGCAGTTCTTC. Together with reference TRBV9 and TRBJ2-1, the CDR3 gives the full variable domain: DSGVTQTPKHLITATGQRVTLRCSPRSGDLSVYWYQQSLDQGLQFLIQYYNGEERAKGNILERFSAQQFPDLHSELNLSSLELGDSALYFCASSVTSGYSEQFFGPGTRLTVL.